This T cell receptor (beta chain) derives from a study of blood T cell repertoires in COVID-19. About the research overall: Collection of acute and convalescent COVID-19 samples took place in the United States, Italy and Spain.

Authors' analysis steps: Amplified reference gene primers provided the basis for estimating nucleated cell counts. TCRdb keeps only in-frame clones here, not all; method: immunoSEQ multiplex PCR. For V, J and clone size, that table is used; D and trimming come from the DNA. The data contain roughly 240,000 clones, approximately 90% of them singletons. The sequenced sample consisted of PBMCs or T cells enriched from blood (not recorded which). The sequence was collected from a man aged 50-59 years who had been exposed to COVID-19.

CDR3 sequence reads: CASSPPGGHRNTEAFF. Here the CDR3 DNA reads TGTGCCAGCTCACCACCAGGTGGCCACAGAAACACTGAAGCTTTCTTT. The chain uses TRBV18 and TRBJ1-1; D not resolved. The CDR3 runs 16 residues. V lost 0 bases and J lost 2, with 13 bases in between. The germline V gene has CDR1 KGHSH and CDR2 LQKENI.